The present T cell receptor (beta chain) was sequenced within a study of blood T cell repertoires in COVID-19. Participants spanned ages roughly 18 to 90 years and resided in 20 to 25 US areas. Clinical history reported by participants formed the basis on which cohorts were assigned. Donors of Cohort 3 who recovered were those that had two negative PCRs, clearance, or symptom resolution. Only in-frame clones appear in the TCRdb table, and some are missing; sequencing was by immunoSEQ multiplex PCR. This sample has around 180,000 clones, with less than 85% found just once. This TCR came from a man aged 50 or older who had recovered from COVID-19. The source material was PBMCs or T cells enriched from blood (not recorded which).

Written as DNA, the CDR3 is TGTGCCAGCAGTTCCTCCCCTCATACAGGGAACACTGAAGCTTTCTTT. This codes for CASSSSPHTGNTEAFF. The genes are TRBV28 and TRBJ1-1; the D gene is possibly TRBD1 (5 bases). Germline V gene data show CDR1 as MDHEN and CDR2 as SYDVKM. The CDR3 covers 16 residues. Trimming shortened V by 4 bases and J by 1 base, and 16 bases separated the two germline ends.